The present T cell receptor beta chain was sequenced within a study of regulatory T cells in long-lasting Graves disease. Study-wide context: Newly diagnosed Graves' patients took antithyroid drugs under 3 months.

The V gene end was trimmed by 6 bases and the J gene end by 7 bases; junction bases not matched to a gene: 11. The length of the CDR3 is 15 residues. Per the germline V gene, CDR1 is MNHNS and CDR2 is SASEGT. For TCR beta, libraries came from iRepertoire HTBI primers and Arm-PCR of CDR3 regions. TCRdb re-called the multiplex PCR reads with MiXCR, one entry per CDR3 protein. The table lists roughly 420,000 distinct CDR3 sequences, about a sixth of them singletons. Described time point: newly diagnosed GD, antithyroid drugs for less than 3 months. PBMC-derived RNA was used for the TCR library. Points from the study as a whole: Persistent patients shared more public clonotypes (2,741) than newly diagnosed patients (over 900). TCR diversity in persistent Graves' patients was below that of newly diagnosed ones.

This clonotype has more than one count but fewer than ten. Its antigen is unknown. This sample was shared with a second study, whose subject was T cells in Graves' hyperthyroidism and ophthalmopathy. That source adds: Stability of Graves' hyperthyroidism was defined as absent ophthalmopathy progression within 18 months.

V is TRBV6-1 and J is TRBJ2-5, with 10 bases aligning to TRBD2. Sequenced here: peripheral blood mononuclear cells (PBMCs), sampled at new diagnosis, from a patient treated with antithyroid drugs. The clonotype comes from a woman under 30 with Graves disease. CDR3 protein: CASRGRSLAGRTQYF. The CDR3 nucleotides are TGTGCCAGCAGGGGACGGTCACTAGCGGGACGGACCCAGTACTTC.